These 12 T cell receptor beta chains share one sample of origin, sequenced in a study of T cell responses to AZD1222 COVID-19 vaccine. Profiled with immunoSEQ multiplex PCR; TCRdb holds only in-frame clones, not every one. The table records 95,000 to 110,000 clones, 90% to 95% of them present only once. Here the sequenced sample was peripheral blood, taken 28 days after the second AZD1222 dose. Receptors were obtained from an adult who received the AZD1222 COVID-19 vaccine.

The genes are TRBV3-1 (or the pseudogene TRBV3-2) and TRBJ1-6, with 7 bases identical to TRBD1. CDR1 is LGHDT and CDR2 is YNNKEL in the germline V gene (reference sequence). V trimming: 3 bases; J trimming: 7 bases; junction bases outside the gene matches: 3. There are 14 residues in the CDR3. CDR3 nucleotides: TGTGCCAGCAGCCACGGGACAGCGAATTCACCCCTCCACTTT. Translated, it gives CASSHGTANSPLHF.

Concerning this clone: One junction end disagrees with the germline gene, perhaps due to a read error. The rearrangement joins TRBV7-7 to TRBJ2-6, with 7 nucleotides matching TRBD2. The germline CDR1 and CDR2 sequences are SSHAT and FNYEAQ (reference sequence). CDR3 length: 15 residues. The CDR3 spells CASSAGLSGANVLTF. Here the CDR3 DNA reads TGTGCTAGCAGCGCGGGACTATCTGGGGCCAACGTCCTGACTTTC.

The V and J genes are TRBV11-2 and TRBJ2-1; 10 nucleotides agree with TRBD2. V dropped 1 base and J dropped 12; count of bases not matched to a gene: 9. The CDR3 sequence is 15 residues long. The germline V gene has CDR1 SGHAT and CDR2 FQNNGV. The CDR3 coding sequence is TGTGCCAGCAGCTTAGGTCTAGCGGGGGTCTCTTTGCAGTTCTTC. It specifies CASSLGLAGVSLQFF.

The V and J genes are TRBV21-1 and TRBJ2-7; TRBD2 reflects the table's D call only, with no check against the DNA. TRBV21-1 has pseudogene status. CDR3 length equals 16 residues. The CDR3 nucleotides read TGTGCCAGCAGCACTTACCCCTCCGTGAGATCCTACGAGCAGTACTTC. Translating gives CASSTYPSVRSYEQYF.

The gene calls are TRBV2 and TRBJ1-1; D remains unclear. The CDR3 loop spans 15 amino acids. Germline loops: CDR1 SNHLY, CDR2 FYNNEI. V was pared by 6 bases and J by 1 base, with 15 bases between. The CDR3 sequence is CASSPTQRSNTEAFF. The DNA of the CDR3 is TGTGCCAGCAGCCCTACACAGAGATCGAACACTGAAGCTTTCTTT. Based on the CDR3 plus reference TRBV2 and TRBJ1-1, the full variable domain is EPEVTQTPSHQVTQMGQEVILRCVPISNHLYFYWYRQILGQKVEFLVSFYNNEISEKSEIFDDQFSVERPDGSNFTLKIRSTKLEDSAMYFCASSPTQRSNTEAFFGQGTRLTVV.

This chain joins TRBV6-5 and TRBJ1-6; D not certain. The CDR3 spans 13 residues. The V end lost 2 bases, the J end lost 5 bases, and 4 bases lay between the germline ends. Germline values: CDR1 MNHEY, CDR2 SVGAGI. The CDR3 is CASSYKDNSPLHF. In DNA form, the CDR3 reads TGTGCCAGCAGTTACAAAGATAATTCACCCCTCCACTTT.

The chain recombines TRBV6-5 with TRBJ1-2, with 10 nucleotides matching TRBD1. The CDR3 length is 16 residues. The germline V gene encodes CDR1 MNHEY and CDR2 SVGAGI. Unmatched junction bases numbered 6, after V lost 3 bases and J lost 2 bases. CDR3 nucleotide sequence: TGTGCCAGCAGTTATTACCGGGGACAGGGGAACTATGGCTACACCTTC. Translating it yields CASSYYRGQGNYGYTF.

The gene calls are TRBV12-2 and TRBJ2-7; the D call TRBD1 from the table was never checked on the DNA. TRBV12-2 is annotated as a pseudogene. This CDR3 has 17 residues. The CDR3 nucleotides read TGTGCAAGTCGCTGGGGCCTTCGGGACAGGGGGCTCGACGAGCAGTACTTC. This codes for CASRWGLRDRGLDEQYF.

V and J are TRBV3-1 (or the pseudogene TRBV3-2) and TRBJ1-3; no firm D call. V dropped 0 bases and J dropped 2 bases, with 5 bases sitting between them. Germline CDR1 reads LGHDT; CDR2 reads YNNKEL (reference sequence). The CDR3 is 14 amino acids. Here the CDR3 reads CASSQETAGNTIYF. CDR3 DNA sequence: TGTGCCAGCAGCCAAGAAACAGCTGGAAACACCATATATTTT.

The rearrangement uses TRBV5-1 and TRBJ1-5; D is possibly TRBD1 (5 bases). Deletions cut 4 bases from V and 7 bases from J, with 15 bases between. In germline, CDR1 is SGHRS, CDR2 YFSETQ. This CDR3 is 14 amino acids long. Written as DNA, the CDR3 is TGCGCCAGCAGCCCCGCAGGGAGGGAGCAGCCCCAGCATTTT. It codes for CASSPAGREQPQHF.

This chain connects TRBV6-2 or TRBV6-3 to TRBJ1-2; TRBD1 aligns across 7 bases. V trimming: 5 bases; J trimming: 8 bases; junction bases outside the gene matches: 8. The germline V gene encodes CDR1 MNHEY and CDR2 SVGEGT. This CDR3 is 13 amino acids long. The CDR3 loop is CASSARDSGGYTF. The CDR3 coding sequence is TGTGCCAGCAGTGCCCGGGACAGTGGAGGCTACACCTTC.

The chain combines TRBV5-6 with TRBJ1-1; D is perhaps TRBD1 (6 bases). The CDR3 consists of 15 residues. V was cut by 4 bases and J by 1 base, with 14 bases left in between. Germline loops: CDR1 SGHDT, CDR2 YYEEEE. The CDR3 loop is CASSAGGLGNTEAFF. The CDR3 DNA is TGTGCCAGCAGCGCCGGGGGGCTTGGGAACACTGAAGCTTTCTTT.